Listed below are T cell receptor beta chains from one sample, sequenced in a study of neurological immune-mediated disorders. One entry per CDR3 protein results from TCRdb running MiXCR on the 5' RACE reads. The sample lists approximately 23,000 distinct CDR3 sequences, roughly an eighth occurring once. Sequencing was performed on CD4+ T cells from blood. The source is a female donor with HTLV-1-associated myelopathy (HAM/TSP). Each CDR3 is given with its conserved first and last residue. The order of the fields is CDR3 DNA, CDR3 protein, J gene, clone size, D gene, CDR3 length, V gene. A D gene is named only where the DNA matches it firmly. Clone size is shown for a subset of rows, as once, few, many or a class of expanded clone.

TGTGCCAGCTCGCCCGGGACGGAGAACACTGAAGCTTTCTTT	CASSPGTENTEAFF	TRBJ1-1	many	NA	14	TRBV18
TGCAGTGCTAACCGGGACAGTGAAAAACTGTTTTTT	CSANRDSEKLFF	TRBJ1-4	many	TRBD1	12	TRBV20-1
TGTGCCAGCAGCCCTAATGGGGGGACGGGATACAATGAGCAGTTCTTC	CASSPNGGTGYNEQFF	TRBJ2-1	many	NA	16	TRBV7-2
TGTGCCAGCAGCCAAGGGACTAGCGGAAACTACAATGAGCAGTTCTTC	CASSQGTSGNYNEQFF	TRBJ2-1	many	TRBD2	16	TRBV7-9
TGCAGTGCCAGTAGTATGGCAGATACGCAGTATTTT	CSASSMADTQYF	TRBJ2-3	few	NA	12	TRBV20-1
TGCAGCGTTGACGAGGGGAATCTCAAAGAGACCCAGTACTTC	CSVDEGNLKETQYF	TRBJ2-5	many	NA	14	TRBV29-1
TGCAGCGTTGAAGTTAGAAAACAGGGTAGCTACGAGCAGTACTTC	CSVEVRKQGSYEQYF	TRBJ2-7	many	NA	15	TRBV29-1
TGTGCCATCAGTGAGCGGTTAGCTCCGAATACGCAGTATTTT	CAISERLAPNTQYF	TRBJ2-3	medium-sized	NA	14	TRBV10-3
TGCAGTGCTAGGGGGGAAGGGGAGGGCTCAGGTGAGCAGTTCTTC	CSARGEGEGSGEQFF	TRBJ2-1	many	TRBD2	15	TRBV20-1
TGTGCCAGCTCTAGGCATTCCGACACGGGGTCCTACGAGCAGTACTTC	CASSRHSDTGSYEQYF	TRBJ2-7	NA	NA	16	TRBV18
TGTGCCAGCAGTACCGGGACAGATACGCAGTATTTT	CASSTGTDTQYF	TRBJ2-3	NA	NA	12	TRBV12-3/TRBV12-4
TGTGCCAGCAGCACCCGGCCGGGACAGGGAGGGGGAGTTCAGCCCCAGCATTTT	CASSTRPGQGGGVQPQHF	TRBJ1-5	many	TRBD1	18	TRBV7-2
TGTGCCAGCAGCCAAGCCCCGGCAGGCACAGATACGCAGTATTTT	CASSQAPAGTDTQYF	TRBJ2-3	many	NA	15	TRBV3-1
TGTGCCACCAGCAGAGATTTGGGGGGGACAGGGCGAGAGACCCAGTACTTC	CATSRDLGGTGRETQYF	TRBJ2-5	many	TRBD1	17	TRBV15